This T cell receptor beta chain was retrieved from a study of blood T cell repertoires in COVID-19. The overall study: COVID-19 samples, acute and convalescent, were from the United States, Italy and Spain. PBMCs, B-cell-depleted T cells, or T cells were the source of the cDNA or gDNA that made up the material.

The CDR3 has 14 amino acids. CDR1 is SQVTM, CDR2 ANQGSEA, per germline. V lost 7 bases to trimming and J lost 3 bases; unmatched junction nucleotides: 9. Patients of the Seattle cohort, enrolled during active infection, were followed longitudinally. Original processing methods: Cell counts per sample came from amplifying reference gene primers. Using immunoSEQ multiplex PCR, the repertoire was profiled, and TCRdb retains in-frame clones only, with some absent. That table gives V, J and clone size, and the DNA gave D and trimming. The data contain over 250,000 clones, 86% of them singletons. This TCR came from a woman aged 70-85 years with COVID-19, enrolled during active disease. The specimen sequenced was peripheral blood. The chain employs TRBV29-1 and TRBJ2-5, with 9 bases that match TRBD1. As DNA, the CDR3 is TGCAGCGCAGGGACAGGGCCCCTCAAAGAGACCCAGTACTTC. It encodes CSAGTGPLKETQYF.